One T cell receptor beta chain is described in this entry. This clonotype was seen only a few times. This receptor's antigen is unknown. The record has no base qualities; no much larger clone is one base away. Amplification of TCR beta CDR3 regions was carried out from RNA transcripts. The first round of RT-PCR for the TCR CDR3 was performed with the HTBI primer set and the Qiagen OneStep RT-PCR kit. Libraries were constructed in a second round of multiplex PCR, after which size selection and purification were carried out. Paired-end sequencing of the libraries was performed with 100 bp reads on an Illumina HiSeq2000. The authors processed their data as follows. SOAPnuke was used to process the raw data, with reads discarded if the reads contained adapters or uncalled bases, had a mean Phred below 15, or lacked an exact constant-primer or identifier match. High-quality paired reads were merged using COPE v1.2.5, and each unique nucleotide sequence was defined as a clonotype. MiTCR v1.1 was used to align clonotypes to the IMGT TRBV, TRBD and TRBJ reference segments. The analysis was restricted to V-J combinations with a frequency above 0.0001, which together covered approximately 99% of the repertoires. A TCS score was defined as the ratio between F50 (clonal expansion) and ExV (chaos), using BLOSUM62-based TCRdist between CDR3 peptides within each V-J. Welch's t-statistics and random forest reduced fewer than 600 V-J features to roughly 13, which were used in a naive Bayes classifier (R e1071). TCRdb took the public reads, trimmed them with fastp at Q25, ran MiXCR for clone calling and kept in-frame beta chains. Rows merge per CDR3 protein into single entries with the most common DNA and genes. TCRdb's processing, not the study's, gives the V and J calls here. The sample contains about 210,000 distinct CDR3 sequences, roughly 17% of them found a single time. The top ten constitute roughly 53% of the sample.

These data come from a study of T cells in Graves' hyperthyroidism and ophthalmopathy (dated by TCRdb to about 2019). Background for the entire study: Peripheral blood samples were taken at initial diagnosis, before any treatment was given. TCR V-J signatures able to tell the groups apart were searched for in a discovery cohort of more than 90 patients, of whom more than 40 had Graves' ophthalmopathy and about 55 had stable Graves' hyperthyroidism. Prospective prediction of ophthalmopathy was tested in an independent validation cohort of some 19 hyperthyroidism patients and around 16 patients who later progressed to ophthalmopathy. The roughly 94 discovery patients were randomly divided into training and test sets at a 7:3 ratio. In addition, the study compared T-cell repertoires in thyroid tissue and in blood from about 6 Graves' hyperthyroidism patients. Once sampling was done, hyperthyroidism patients were given methimazole at a starting dose of 30 mg daily, whereas ophthalmopathy patients were given high-dose intravenous methylprednisolone. TCR Vbeta CDR3 sequencing of 135 peripheral blood samples (under 45 ophthalmopathy, approximately 80 hyperthyroidism and roughly 17 progressor patients) is reported in the paper.

The germline ends are 17 bases apart after V is trimmed by 6 bases and J by 5 bases. The germline V gene (reference sequence) specifies DFQATT as CDR1 and SNEGSKA as CDR2. The CDR3, cysteine through phenylalanine, is 13 amino acids long. Only the CDR3 DNA is retained, 39 bases long and in frame from the first base. Graves' hyperthyroidism was defined as stable when no progression to ophthalmopathy occurred over 18 months of follow-up. The hyperthyroidism patients were between 18 and 65 years old and newly diagnosed, with a disease duration of less than 2 months. Any patient with an uncontrolled infection, another autoimmune disease, pregnancy or lactation was excluded. Diagnoses were established on the basis of clinical symptoms, serum thyroxine and TRAb, thyroid ultrasound, and orbital computed tomography. PBMCs were separated from about 10 ml of fresh peripheral blood using Ficoll-Paque density gradient centrifugation. Trizol reagent was used to extract total RNA, and RNA quality was then checked on an Agilent 2100 Bioanalyzer.

What the work shows at the level of the full study, not this receptor alone: During validation, the model predicted progression to ophthalmopathy a median of roughly six months ahead of onset, with roughly 65% sensitivity and under 85% specificity. Ophthalmopathy was separated from stable hyperthyroidism by a 13 V-J signature model, with roughly 88% sensitivity and about 84% specificity obtained in cross-validation and 80%/75% obtained in testing. Most expanded thyroid clonotypes (frequency above 0.001) were also detected in blood, suggesting blood repertoires may reflect thyroid immune responses. No statistical method was used to fix the sample size in advance, and group allocation was not hidden from the investigators.

This clonotype was sampled from a man aged 50 to 60 with Graves' hyperthyroidism. Sequencing was carried out using blood. The rearranged chain carries TRBV20-1 and TRBJ2-7; the best D guess is TRBD1, with 6 bases matching. DNA sequence: TGCAGTGCCCTACAGGGTGGGGGAGACGAGCAGTACTTC. This encodes CSALQGGGDEQYF.